This T cell receptor (beta chain) was obtained from a study of blood T cell repertoires in COVID-19. Looking at the study overall: The United States, Italy and Spain supplied acute and convalescent COVID-19 samples. Sources were T cells, B-cell-depleted T cells, or PBMCs; the material itself was cDNA or gDNA.

Trimming removed 4 bases from V and 4 bases from J, with 14 bases in between. The CDR3 contains 15 residues. Germline CDR1 and CDR2: SGHRS and YFSETQ. The protocol was immunoSEQ multiplex PCR, while the TCRdb copy is restricted to in-frame clones and leaves out a portion. The sample holds around 300,000 clones; about nine tenths are singletons and the top ten take 2.5% to 3%. This clonotype originated in a woman aged 25-40 years with COVID-19, enrolled during active disease. This chain links TRBV5-1 with TRBJ2-2, with D tentatively TRBD1 (6 bases). Sequenced material: peripheral blood. The CDR3 DNA is TGCGCCAGCAGCCCCCGGACAGTGAGCACCGGGGAGCTGTTTTTT. Protein product: CASSPRTVSTGELFF.